This record covers a single T cell receptor beta chain. The data belong to a study of cytomegalovirus exposure and HLA in healthy donors. Assay: immunoSEQ multiplex PCR; the TCRdb copy retains only in-frame clones and omits some. The table shows 100,000 to 150,000 clones, with roughly nine tenths occurring only once. Germline CDR1 and CDR2: MGHDK and SYGVNS. This CDR3 region has 13 residues. Trimming took 4 bases from V and 6 from J; bases not matched to a gene: 4. The chain joins TRBV25-1 to TRBJ2-7; TRBD1 matches at 9 bases. Sequencing input: PBMCs. The origin of this receptor is a man under 40 in good health and CMV-seronegative. The CDR3: CASSGYRGPEQYF. The CDR3 DNA reads as TGTGCCAGCAGTGGTTACAGGGGGCCCGAGCAGTACTTC.